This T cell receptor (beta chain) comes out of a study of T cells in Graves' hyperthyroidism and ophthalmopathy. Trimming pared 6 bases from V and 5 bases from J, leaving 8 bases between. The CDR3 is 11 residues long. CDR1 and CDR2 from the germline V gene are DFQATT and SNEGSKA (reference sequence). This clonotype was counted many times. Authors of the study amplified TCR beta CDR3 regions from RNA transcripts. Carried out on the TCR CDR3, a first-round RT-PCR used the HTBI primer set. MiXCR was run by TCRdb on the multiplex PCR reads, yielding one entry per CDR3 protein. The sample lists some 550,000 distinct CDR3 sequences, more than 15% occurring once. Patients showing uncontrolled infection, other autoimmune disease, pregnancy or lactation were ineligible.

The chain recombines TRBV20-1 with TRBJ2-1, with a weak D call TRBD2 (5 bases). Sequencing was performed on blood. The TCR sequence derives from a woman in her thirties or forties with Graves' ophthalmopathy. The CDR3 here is CSAGEDNEQFF. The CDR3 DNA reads TGCAGTGCCGGGGAAGACAATGAGCAGTTCTTC.